Shown below are 23 T cell receptor beta chains from a single sample sequenced in a study of blood T cell repertoires in COVID-19. Profiling relied on immunoSEQ multiplex PCR, and the TCRdb table lists in-frame clones only, not all of them. The sample has around 150,000 clones, about nine tenths seen once; the top ten hold about a sixth. Sequencing used peripheral blood. These receptors were obtained from a man aged 55 to 69 with active or convalescent COVID-19.

This clone came up once. The chain combines TRBV6-5 with TRBJ2-3, with D perhaps TRBD2 (6 bases). The V end was cut by 4 bases, the J end by 6 bases, with 14 bases between. The CDR3 is made up of 14 amino acids. Germline CDR1 reads MNHEY; CDR2 reads SVGAGI. CDR3 nucleotides: TGTGCCAGCAGTTGGACTATCGCCTGGGATACGCAGTATTTT. Amino acids: CASSWTIAWDTQYF.

J is TRBJ2-2 and V is TRBV7-7; 9 bases are a match to TRBD2. Per the germline V gene, CDR1 is SSHAT and CDR2 is FNYEAQ (reference sequence). Germline trimming cut 0 bases from V and 4 bases from J; bases unmatched to any gene: 0. The CDR3 spans 15 residues. CDR3 in DNA: TGTGCCAGCAGCTTAGCTAGCGGGGGCACCGGGGAGCTGTTTTTT. This encodes CASSLASGGTGELFF.

This clone was detected once. The V and J genes are TRBV20-1 and TRBJ2-7; 7 nucleotides align to TRBD2. The germline V gene encodes CDR1 DFQATT and CDR2 SNEGSKA (reference sequence). This CDR3 comprises 13 residues. V shed 3 bases, J shed 1 base, and the junction held 3 bases outside the gene matches. In DNA, the CDR3 is TGCAGTGCTAGTCTAGCGGCTTCCTACGAGCAGTACTTC. Amino acids: CSASLAASYEQYF.

The V gene is TRBV5-5, the J gene TRBJ1-1; D is unresolved. The germline V and J ends were trimmed by 0 bases and 3 bases, with 9 bases remaining between them. CDR3 length: 14 amino acids. Germline-derived CDR1 and CDR2 are SGHKS and YYEKEE (reference sequence). The chain's CDR3 is CASSLAELYTEAFF. DNA for the CDR3: TGTGCCAGCAGCTTGGCTGAGTTGTACACTGAAGCTTTCTTT.

J is TRBJ2-7 and V is TRBV5-1; D gene uncertain. Germline values: CDR1 SGHRS, CDR2 YFSETQ. The CDR3 is 11 residues long. V was trimmed by 7 bases and J by 1 base, leaving 6 bases between them. The CDR3, as DNA: TGCGCCAGCGCAGGATCCTACGAGCAGTACTTC. Translation: CASAGSYEQYF.

V usage is TRBV3-1 (or the pseudogene TRBV3-2) and J usage is TRBJ2-3, with TRBD2 as a possible D gene (6 bases). With 6 bases removed from V and 9 bases from J, the gap between germline ends came to 16 bases. The CDR3 covers 13 residues. Germline CDR1 LGHDT, CDR2 YNNKEL (reference sequence). The CDR3 DNA sequence: TGTGCCAGCAGTTTCCAGGGAGGTTCGACGCAGTATTTT. Its translation: CASSFQGGSTQYF.

This clone was recorded a few times. The V and J genes are TRBV19 and TRBJ1-5, with no clear D. The germline gives CDR1 LNHDA, CDR2 SQIVND (reference sequence). The germline V and J ends were trimmed by 7 bases and 0 bases, with 10 bases remaining between them. The CDR3 is 14 residues long. The CDR3 spells CASISGYSNQPQHF. In DNA, the CDR3 is TGTGCCAGTATCTCAGGATATAGCAATCAGCCCCAGCATTTT.

The CDR3: CASSEGGASAFF. The CDR3, as DNA: TGCGCCAGCAGTGAAGGGGGCGCCTCAGCTTTCTTT. V is TRBV10-1 and J is TRBJ1-1, with TRBD1 matching over 7 bases. The CDR3 spans 12 residues. The junction had 5 bases not matched to a gene; V was cut back by 3 bases and J by 10 bases. CDR1 WNHNN and CDR2 SYGVQD come from the germline V gene (reference sequence).

The chain carries TRBV30 and TRBJ1-4; 11 positions agree with TRBD1. The J segment lost 7 bases and the V segment lost 1 base, leaving 8 bases of the junction unmatched. The CDR3 extends over 16 amino acids. In germline, CDR1 is GTSNPN, CDR2 SVGIG (reference sequence). CDR3 region: CAWSGGTGGSGEKLFF. DNA of the CDR3: TGTGCCTGGAGTGGGGGGACAGGGGGGTCGGGTGAAAAACTGTTTTTT.

The V gene is TRBV5-1, the J gene TRBJ1-1, with D possibly being TRBD1 (5 bases). From germline, CDR1 is SGHRS and CDR2 YFSETQ. V was pared by 0 bases and J by 3 bases, with 12 bases between. The CDR3 has 15 amino acids. CDR3 DNA sequence: TGCGCCAGCAGCTTGGACGGCAGGGTGGACACTGAAGCTTTCTTT. It yields the protein CASSLDGRVDTEAFF.

In its sample, this clone was seen once. This rearrangement joins TRBV29-1 to TRBJ1-1, with 8 bases that match TRBD1. The CDR3 is 14 amino acids. After removal of 6 bases from V and 0 bases from J, the junction contained 6 bases not matched to a gene. CDR1 is SQVTM, CDR2 ANQGSEA, per germline. For the CDR3, the DNA is TGCAGCGTAGGACAGGGCCCTTTGAACACTGAAGCTTTCTTT. Its translation: CSVGQGPLNTEAFF.

The chain couples TRBV25-1 to TRBJ1-4; unclear D gene. The CDR3 has 16 amino acids. Trimming stripped 2 bases from V and 5 bases from J, with 15 bases between. The germline CDR1 and CDR2 sequences are MGHDK and SYGVNS. The CDR3 protein is CASSEGRLGLNEKLFF. The CDR3 DNA sequence: TGTGCCAGCAGTGAAGGCCGACTAGGCCTCAATGAAAAACTGTTTTTT.

The rearrangement links TRBV11-2 to TRBJ1-1; 8 bases line up with TRBD1. The V gene end was trimmed by 4 bases and the J gene end by 5 bases; junction bases not matched to a gene: 9. The length of the CDR3 is 15 residues. The germline V gene encodes CDR1 SGHAT and CDR2 FQNNGV. CDR3: CASSSQGAANTEAFF. CDR3 bases: TGTGCCAGCAGCTCCCAGGGGGCAGCGAATACTGAAGCTTTCTTT.

The chain has TRBV12-5 and TRBJ1-1, with no clear D. Germline loops: CDR1 LGHNT, CDR2 FRNRAP. Trimming shortened V by 1 base and J by 6 bases, and 9 bases separated the two germline ends. This CDR3 comprises 13 residues. This CDR3 is CASGLDLEAEAFF. CDR3 DNA: TGTGCTAGTGGTTTGGACCTCGAGGCTGAAGCTTTCTTT.

The chain couples TRBV7-2 to TRBJ2-3; 9 nucleotides match TRBD1. V shed 5 bases, J shed 2 bases, and the junction held 5 bases outside the gene matches. The CDR3 has 15 amino acids. Germline values: CDR1 SGHTA, CDR2 FQGNSA. The CDR3 loop reads CASSKGQGNTDTQYF. Here the CDR3 DNA reads TGTGCCAGCAGCAAAGGACAGGGGAACACAGATACGCAGTATTTT.

V is TRBV6-5 and J is TRBJ2-3; D gene uncertain. Deletions cut 4 bases from V and 0 bases from J, with 8 bases between. CDR3 size: 14 residues. CDR1 and CDR2 (germline): MNHEY, SVGAGI. The CDR3 protein is CASSSSFSTDTQYF. The DNA for the CDR3 is TGTGCCAGCAGTTCCTCCTTTAGCACAGATACGCAGTATTTT.

The CDR3 bases are TGTGCCAGCAGGCCGGGACAAGGTGAAAAACTGTTTTTT. Translated, it gives CASRPGQGEKLFF. The chain has TRBV6-5 and TRBJ1-4; maybe TRBD1 (6 bases). The CDR3 consists of 13 residues. Trimming stripped 6 bases from V and 7 bases from J, with 12 bases between. Germline values: CDR1 MNHEY, CDR2 SVGAGI.

The chain recombines TRBV6-2 or TRBV6-3 with TRBJ2-2, with D possibly matching TRBD2 (5 bases). The length of the CDR3 is 17 residues. Looked up from germline, CDR1 is MNHEY and CDR2 is SVGEGT. Trimming removed 6 bases at V and 6 bases at J, with 23 bases between. Here the CDR3 reads CASSLLLLSVLPGELFF. The CDR3, as DNA: TGTGCCAGCAGCCTCCTTCTACTTAGCGTTCTCCCCGGGGAGCTGTTTTTT.

J is TRBJ2-1 and V is TRBV3-1 (or the pseudogene TRBV3-2), with 7 positions matching TRBD2. J gave up 7 bases and V 0 bases, and 9 bases lay outside the gene matches. This CDR3 has 16 residues. Germline CDR1 reads LGHDT; CDR2 reads YNNKEL (reference sequence). The CDR3 region is CASSQDWTRSGNEQFF. The CDR3 DNA reads TGTGCCAGCAGCCAAGACTGGACTAGATCAGGGAATGAGCAGTTCTTC.

The rearrangement joins TRBV7-2 to TRBJ2-3, with 9 nucleotides matching TRBD1. The CDR3 consists of 17 residues. V gave up 5 bases and J gave up 4 bases; unmatched junction bases: 13. The germline V gene has CDR1 SGHTA and CDR2 FQGNSA. CDR3 sequence reads: CASSPRWGTGRADTQYF. DNA for the CDR3: TGTGCCAGCAGCCCTCGTTGGGGGACAGGGCGTGCAGATACGCAGTATTTT.

The rearrangement uses TRBV3-1 (or the pseudogene TRBV3-2) and TRBJ2-3; D is uncertain. This CDR3 is built from 13 residues. Trimming took off 1 base at V and 4 bases at J, with 6 bases between the two ends. Germline lookup yields CDR1 LGHDT and CDR2 YNNKEL (reference sequence). CDR3 bases: TGTGCCAGCAGCCAAGGTTCCTCAGATACGCAGTATTTT. Its protein is CASSQGSSDTQYF.

This chain uses TRBV5-1 with TRBJ1-3; D might be TRBD1 (5 bases). CDR3 length: 15 residues. Trimming took 2 bases from V and 4 from J, leaving 13 bases between them. Germline V gives CDR1 SGHRS, CDR2 YFSETQ. CDR3 amino acids: CASSFGGTQGNTIYF. The CDR3 region has the DNA TGCGCCAGCAGCTTCGGGGGAACGCAGGGAAACACCATATATTTT.

The chain couples TRBV3-1 (or the pseudogene TRBV3-2) to TRBJ1-5; possible D gene TRBD1, 5 bases. The V end was cut by 1 base, the J end by 3 bases, with 10 bases between. This CDR3 has 15 amino acids. The germline V gene has CDR1 LGHDT and CDR2 YNNKEL (reference sequence). This CDR3 is CASSQGGIPNQPQHF. In DNA, the CDR3 is TGTGCCAGCAGCCAAGGGGGCATTCCCAATCAGCCCCAGCATTTT.